The clone carrying this T cell receptor beta chain has at least ten counts. The target antigen is unknown. MiXCR, run by TCRdb on the reads, gives a single entry per CDR3 protein. The sample includes around 500,000 distinct CDR3 sequences, about two fifths seen only once; the top ten take roughly two fifths. The source of the sample is a study of T cell repertoires in cytomegalovirus infection. Sequenced material: cultured PBMCs, taken from culture after CMV antigen stimulation. The receptor comes from a human donor in good health (CMV status not recorded). Some clones in this sample may be carry-over from other donors' samples.

CDR3 residues: CASSAYTANTEAFF. In DNA, the CDR3 is TGTGCCAGCAGCGCGTACACAGCGAACACTGAAGCTTTCTTT. This chain joins TRBV7-2 and TRBJ1-1; no definite D call. Per the germline V gene, CDR1 is SGHTA and CDR2 is FQGNSA. The CDR3 runs 14 residues. Between the trimmed V and J ends, which lost 5 bases and 1 base, there was a span of 11 bases.